This entry features one T cell receptor (beta chain) sequence. Its antigen is unidentified. PCR was performed using 60 Vbeta and 13 Jbeta primers. Sequencing was performed with immunoSEQ multiplex PCR; in TCRdb, only in-frame clones are kept and a portion is missing. The sample contains around 170,000 clones, roughly four fifths of which appear only once. These data originate in a study of cytomegalovirus exposure and HLA in healthy donors. Findings and limits, study-wide: The authors later found HLA-associated TCR beta chains more clonally expanded than equally common others. In an earlier analysis, in approximately 570 donors, most V segments appeared productive either ~87% or ~30% of the time. Across all donors, roughly uniform sequencing depth was an assumption of the presence/absence analyses. What was likely a sequencing artifact was a cluster of highly shared sequence variants.

Germline lookup yields CDR1 SGHVS and CDR2 FQNEAQ. This CDR3 comprises 16 residues. V was pared by 0 bases and J by 7 bases, with 8 bases of the junction left unmatched. The sample was PBMCs. This TCR was recovered from a man in his forties in good health and CMV-seronegative. The rearrangement uses TRBV7-8 and TRBJ1-5; 8 nucleotides agree with TRBD1. CDR3 sequence reads: CASSLAFRGLWQPQHF. The CDR3 DNA reads as TGTGCCAGCAGCTTAGCGTTCAGGGGGCTTTGGCAGCCCCAGCATTTT.